The text below deals with one T cell receptor (beta chain). This clonotype was found many times. The antigen it binds to is not known. There are no base qualities to consult, and no much larger clone falls within one base. The sample is drawn from a study of CD8 T cells in ankylosing spondylitis (dated by TCRdb to 2017 to 2019). As for the study more broadly: T cell receptor beta repertoires were profiled in healthy donors and ankylosing spondylitis patients so that disease-linked TCR variants could be found. Samples of peripheral blood were taken, and for ankylosing spondylitis patients, synovial fluid was collected as well. The full study cohort comprised around 25 ankylosing spondylitis patients and around 100 healthy donors.

Reads for this sample came from an Illumina HiSeq 2500. Quantitative 5'-RACE with molecular barcodes was used to prepare TCR beta libraries. On the study's bioinformatics: To identify disease-linked TCR variants, a new computational method was used, one built on a probabilistic model of VDJ rearrangement. TCRdb cleaned the public reads at Q25 with fastp, built clones with MiXCR and kept in-frame beta chains. Every entry covers one CDR3 protein and lists the most common genes and DNA from its rows. The V and J calls reflect TCRdb's pipeline rather than the authors' work. Here the sample has roughly 230,000 distinct CDR3 sequences; around 8% occur a single time. The ten biggest clones cover around 5.1% of the sample. Summary of the overall study and its limitations: Blood from ankylosing spondylitis patients appeared to be characterized by a TCR beta motif composed of about 8 highly homologous amino acid variants. According to the report, matched synovial fluid samples from ankylosing spondylitis patients were significantly enriched for the disease-linked clones. Some TCR beta motif variants had previously been reported in synovial fluid and blood of reactive arthritis patients, which suggested common disease-initiation mechanisms. The disease-linked clones showed a CD8+ phenotype and occurred at relatively low frequencies in peripheral blood.

V is pared back by 4 bases and J by 0 bases, with 12 bases lying between the germline termini. From cysteine to phenylalanine, the CDR3 is 15 amino acids long. The CDR3 DNA has 45 bases and is translated from base 1. Rearrangement joined TRBV12-3 or TRBV12-4 to TRBJ2-5; the D segment cannot be called with confidence. The sequencing input was blood, either unsorted or a sorted T cell fraction (not recorded which). The origin of this receptor is a female donor with ankylosing spondylitis or in good health (not recorded which). The bases are TGTGCCAGCAGTTCGGAACAGACGTACCAAGAGACCCAGTACTTC. Its translation is CASSSEQTYQETQYF.